Below, one TCR beta chain is given with its context. These data originate in a study of PD-L1 blockade in urothelial cancer. The wider study: Atezolizumab therapy began for patients in the mid-2010s, dosed at 1,200 mg intravenously every 3 weeks. Blood analysis occurred 3 weeks (second dose) and 6 weeks after treatment start. Blood samples had a median of approximately 140,000 T cells, tens of thousands of unique TCRs, and clonality approximately 0.08.

Described time point: pretreatment peripheral blood. Patient sample counts ranged from 1 to 8, pretreatment and on-treatment. Here immunoSEQ multiplex PCR was the method, and the copy in TCRdb shows in-frame clones only, minus some. Altogether approximately 90,000 clones are present, roughly 84% being singletons, with the ten largest covering 2% to 2.5%. The CDR3 has 17 amino acids. Trimming removed 4 bases from V and 1 base from J, with 20 bases in between. Looked up from germline, CDR1 is MRHNA and CDR2 is SNTAGT. The sequencing here drew on PBMCs, taken around atezolizumab (anti-PD-L1) treatment. The chain links TRBV6-4 to TRBJ2-7; D remains ambiguous. This TCR was recovered from a man between 60 and 70 years old with urothelial cancer. The CDR3 DNA reads as TGTGCCAGCAGTGCGAGTTGGGCAGCTGTACGTTCCTACGAGCAGTACTTC. It is translated as CASSASWAAVRSYEQYF.